This T cell receptor beta chain was retrieved from a study of cytomegalovirus exposure and HLA in healthy donors. Study information: HLA-typed donors were the source of approximately 86 million unique TCRs held in an early data release.

There are 15 residues in the CDR3. Germline lookup yields CDR1 MGHRA and CDR2 YSYEKL. V lost 0 bases and J 3 bases, leaving 12 bases between the germline ends. Healthy bone marrow donors made up the donors. The PCR had 60 Vbeta and 13 Jbeta primers. Method: immunoSEQ multiplex PCR; TCRdb's copy keeps in-frame clones and lacks some. The sample contains about 59,000 clones, 75% to 85% of which appear only once. This sequence was found in a human donor in good health. Source material: PBMCs. The chain joins TRBV4-1 to TRBJ2-7; a weak D match, TRBD1 (5 bases). CDR3: CASSQDAEGVYEQYF. Written as DNA, the CDR3 is TGCGCCAGCAGCCAAGATGCAGAAGGGGTCTACGAGCAGTACTTC.